The entry that follows covers one T cell receptor beta chain sequence. Antigen: not known. The repertoire was sequenced with immunoSEQ multiplex PCR; TCRdb's copy has only in-frame clones and lacks some. The repertoire consists of 6,000 to 9,000 clones, with roughly 30% occurring once and the leading ten covering 5% to 6.5%. Treatment of the sample: randomized to nivolumab then ipilimumab (arm A) or the reverse (arm B). Patients had received no earlier DNA-damaging chemotherapy. The sample originates from a study of sequential checkpoint blockade in melanoma. Points from the study as a whole: T-cell fraction and clonality followed PD-L1 and CD8+ counts, not mutational load.

V trimming: 4 bases; J trimming: 3 bases; junction bases outside the gene matches: 4. Germline V lookup: CDR1 LNHDA, CDR2 SQIVND (reference sequence). CDR3 length: 15 amino acids. This chain links TRBV19 with TRBJ2-1, with 9 bases aligning to TRBD1. The TCR was taken from a human donor with melanoma. Sequencing was performed on tumor tissue (inferred from file names), taken from a patient given nivolumab and ipilimumab in sequence. The chain's CDR3 is CASSKGQGVYNEQFF. The CDR3 nucleotides are TGTGCCAGTAGTAAGGGACAGGGTGTCTACAATGAGCAGTTCTTC.